The clone carrying this T cell receptor (beta chain) appeared many times. These data belong to a study of identical twins. Germline trimming cut 10 bases from V and 7 bases from J; bases unmatched to any gene: 7. The germline V gene has CDR1 MNHNS and CDR2 SASEGT. The CDR3 loop spans 13 amino acids. TCRdb independently ran MiXCR on the 5' RACE reads; one entry per CDR3 protein. The table shows some 760,000 distinct CDR3 sequences, with roughly 18% occurring only once. Another study also made use of these data, one on T cells expressing NK-cell markers.

The TCR comes from a woman under 30 in good health. The chain recombines TRBV6-1 with TRBJ1-5; 10 nucleotides line up with TRBD1. Input material: PBMCs. The CDR3 DNA is TGTGCCACCTACCGGGACAGGGGCCAGCCCCAGCATTTT. It specifies CATYRDRGQPQHF.